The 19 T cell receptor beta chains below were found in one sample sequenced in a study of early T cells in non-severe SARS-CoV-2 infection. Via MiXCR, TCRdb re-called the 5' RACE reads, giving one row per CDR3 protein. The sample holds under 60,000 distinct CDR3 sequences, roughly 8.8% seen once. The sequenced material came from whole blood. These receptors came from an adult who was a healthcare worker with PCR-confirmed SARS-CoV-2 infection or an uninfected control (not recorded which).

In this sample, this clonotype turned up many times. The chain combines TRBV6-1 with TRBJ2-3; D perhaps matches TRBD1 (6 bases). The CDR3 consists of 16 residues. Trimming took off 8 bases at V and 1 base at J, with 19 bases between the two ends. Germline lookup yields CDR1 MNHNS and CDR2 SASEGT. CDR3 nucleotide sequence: TGTGCCAGCGGTGGGGGCTGGTTAGTCGGCACAGATACGCAGTATTTT. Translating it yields CASGGGWLVGTDTQYF.

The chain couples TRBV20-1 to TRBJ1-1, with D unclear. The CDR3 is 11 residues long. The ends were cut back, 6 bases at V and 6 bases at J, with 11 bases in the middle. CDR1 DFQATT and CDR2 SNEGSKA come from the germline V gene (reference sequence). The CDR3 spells CSATTWAEAFF. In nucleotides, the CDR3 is TGCAGTGCCACGACGTGGGCTGAAGCTTTCTTT.

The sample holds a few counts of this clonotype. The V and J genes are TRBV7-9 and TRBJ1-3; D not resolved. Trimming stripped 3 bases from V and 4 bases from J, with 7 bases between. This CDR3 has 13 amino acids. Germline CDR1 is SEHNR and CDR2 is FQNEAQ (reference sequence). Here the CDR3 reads CASSLASGNTIYF. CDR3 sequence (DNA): TGTGCCAGCAGCTTGGCAAGCGGAAACACCATATATTTT.

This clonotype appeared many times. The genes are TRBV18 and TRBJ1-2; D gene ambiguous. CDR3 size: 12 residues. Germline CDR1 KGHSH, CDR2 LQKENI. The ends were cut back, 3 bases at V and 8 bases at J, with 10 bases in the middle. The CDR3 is CASSPNEGGYTF. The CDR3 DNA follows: TGTGCCAGCTCACCGAATGAGGGCGGCTACACCTTC.

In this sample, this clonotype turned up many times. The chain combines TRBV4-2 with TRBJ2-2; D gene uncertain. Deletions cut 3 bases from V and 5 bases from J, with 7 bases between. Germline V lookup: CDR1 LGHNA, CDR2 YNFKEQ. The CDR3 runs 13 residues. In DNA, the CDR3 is TGTGCCAGCAGCCAGCCGGCTACCGGGGAGCTGTTTTTT. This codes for CASSQPATGELFF.

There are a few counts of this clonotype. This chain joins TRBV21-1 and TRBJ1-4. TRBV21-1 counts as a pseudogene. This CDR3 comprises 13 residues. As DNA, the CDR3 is TGTGCCAGCAGGGGTGCAACTAATGAAAAACTGTTTTTT. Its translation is CASRGATNEKLFF.

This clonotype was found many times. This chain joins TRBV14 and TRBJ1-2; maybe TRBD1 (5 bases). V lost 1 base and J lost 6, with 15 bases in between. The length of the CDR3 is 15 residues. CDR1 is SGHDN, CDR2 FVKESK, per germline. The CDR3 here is CASSQGSGAAHGYTF. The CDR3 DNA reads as TGTGCCAGCAGCCAAGGATCCGGGGCAGCCCATGGCTACACCTTC.

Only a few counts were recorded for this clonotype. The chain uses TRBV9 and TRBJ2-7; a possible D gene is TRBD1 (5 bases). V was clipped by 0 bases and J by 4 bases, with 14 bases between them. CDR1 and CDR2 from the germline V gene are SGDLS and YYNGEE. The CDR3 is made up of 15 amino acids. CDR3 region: CASSVALGKGYEQYF. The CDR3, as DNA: TGTGCCAGCAGCGTAGCTCTGGGAAAGGGGTACGAGCAGTACTTC.

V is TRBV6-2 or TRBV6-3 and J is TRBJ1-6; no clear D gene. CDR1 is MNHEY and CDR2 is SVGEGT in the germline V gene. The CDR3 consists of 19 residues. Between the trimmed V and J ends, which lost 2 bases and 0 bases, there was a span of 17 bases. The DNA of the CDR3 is TGTGCCAGCAGTTACCAACCACTCTCTGAGAGCTCCTATAATTCACCCCTCCACTTT. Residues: CASSYQPLSESSYNSPLHF.

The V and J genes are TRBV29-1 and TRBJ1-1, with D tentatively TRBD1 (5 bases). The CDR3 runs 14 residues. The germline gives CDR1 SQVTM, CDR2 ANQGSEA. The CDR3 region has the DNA TGCAGTCACGCCGGGGGAGATATGAACACTGAAGCTTTCTTT. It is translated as CSHAGGDMNTEAFF.

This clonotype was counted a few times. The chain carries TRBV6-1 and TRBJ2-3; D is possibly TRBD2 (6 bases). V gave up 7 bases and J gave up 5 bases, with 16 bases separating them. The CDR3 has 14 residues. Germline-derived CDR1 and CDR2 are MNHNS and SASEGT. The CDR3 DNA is TGTGCCAGCACCCAAAGGGGACTGGGAGATACGCAGTATTTT. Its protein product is CASTQRGLGDTQYF.

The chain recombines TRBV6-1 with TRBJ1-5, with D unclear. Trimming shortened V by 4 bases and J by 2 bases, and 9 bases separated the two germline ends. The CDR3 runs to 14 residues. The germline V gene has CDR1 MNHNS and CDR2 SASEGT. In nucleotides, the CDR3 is TGTGCCAGCAGTGTATGGGGTGGCAATCAGCCCCAGCATTTT. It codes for CASSVWGGNQPQHF.

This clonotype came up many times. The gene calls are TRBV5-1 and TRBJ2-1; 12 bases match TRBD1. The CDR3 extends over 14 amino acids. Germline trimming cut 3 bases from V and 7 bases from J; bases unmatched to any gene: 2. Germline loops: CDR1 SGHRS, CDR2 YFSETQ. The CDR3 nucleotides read TGCGCCAGCAGCTCGGGACAGGGGGCAAATGAGCAGTTCTTC. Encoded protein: CASSSGQGANEQFF.

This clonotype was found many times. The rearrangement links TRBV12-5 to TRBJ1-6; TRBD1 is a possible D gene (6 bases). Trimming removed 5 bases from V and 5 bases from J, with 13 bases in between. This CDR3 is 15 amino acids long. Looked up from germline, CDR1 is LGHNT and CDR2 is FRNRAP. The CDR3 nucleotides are TGTGCTAGTGGTCCTGGGGGGGCAGATAATTCACCCCTCCACTTT. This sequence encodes CASGPGGADNSPLHF.

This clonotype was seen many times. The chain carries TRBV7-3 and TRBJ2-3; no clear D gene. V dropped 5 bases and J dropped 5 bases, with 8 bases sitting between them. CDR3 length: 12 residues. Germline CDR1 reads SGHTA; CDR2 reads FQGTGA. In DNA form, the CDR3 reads TGTGCCAGCAGCGCCTTAGGAGATACGCAGTATTTT. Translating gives CASSALGDTQYF.

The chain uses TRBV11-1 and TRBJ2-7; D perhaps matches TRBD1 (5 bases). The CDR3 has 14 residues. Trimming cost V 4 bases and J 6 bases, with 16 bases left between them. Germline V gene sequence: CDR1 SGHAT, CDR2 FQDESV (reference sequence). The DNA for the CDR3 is TGTGCCAGCAGCTCAACTTGGGGCAAATCCGAGCAGTACTTC. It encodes CASSSTWGKSEQYF.

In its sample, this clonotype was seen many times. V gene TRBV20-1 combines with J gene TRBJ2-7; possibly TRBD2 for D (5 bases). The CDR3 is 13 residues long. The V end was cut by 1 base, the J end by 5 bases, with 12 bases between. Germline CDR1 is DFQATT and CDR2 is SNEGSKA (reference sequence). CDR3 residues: CSARVSGSDEQYF. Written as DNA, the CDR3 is TGCAGTGCTAGAGTAAGTGGGAGTGACGAGCAGTACTTC.

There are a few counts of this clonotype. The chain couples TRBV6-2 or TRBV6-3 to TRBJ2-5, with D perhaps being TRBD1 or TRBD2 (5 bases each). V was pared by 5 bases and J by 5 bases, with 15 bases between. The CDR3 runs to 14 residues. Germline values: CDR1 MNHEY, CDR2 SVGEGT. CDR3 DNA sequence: TGTGCCAGCAGTCCCGGGACCGAGGGGGAGACCCAGTACTTC. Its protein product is CASSPGTEGETQYF.

The CDR3 spells CASSLVSGVTGELFF. CDR3 DNA: TGCGCCAGCAGCTTGGTTAGCGGAGTCACCGGGGAGCTGTTTTTT. The chain has TRBV5-1 and TRBJ2-2, with D perhaps matching TRBD2 (6 bases). This CDR3 comprises 15 residues. Germline CDR1 reads SGHRS; CDR2 reads YFSETQ. V gave up 0 bases and J gave up 4 bases, with 10 bases separating them.